This T cell receptor (beta chain) was captured by sequencing in a study of tumor-infiltrating lymphocytes in primary liver carcinoma. Study-level information: The five patients, who were men and women, ranged in age from 30 to 69 years. Study-wide points: A fraction of only about 7.5-25% of top clones appeared in all five tumor regions. Tumors reached a significantly greater top-250-clone fraction than blood did (p = 0.039). Tumor-blood pairs (like tumor-adjacent pairs) overlapped less than tumor region pairs did.

TCR beta cDNA came from roughly 0.45 ug total RNA, primed with a constant-region primer. Three-round nested multiplex PCR performed with slightly modified ARM-PCR produced the TCR beta libraries. Primers for the first two PCR rounds were TRBV1-TRBV30 forward primers and a C-beta reverse primer (approximately 9 cycles per round). TCRdb used MiXCR to reprocess the multiplex PCR reads, holding one entry per CDR3 protein. The data hold 25,000 to 35,000 distinct CDR3 sequences, with 70% to 80% observed a single time. Germline V lookup: CDR1 SQVTM, CDR2 ANQGSEA. The CDR3 covers 13 residues. Both RNA and DNA were isolated together from 20-30 mg of bulk tissue that had not been sorted. As for this clonotype: Its specificity is not known. Compared with germline, one end of the junction differs, possibly owing to a read error.

This clonotype was sampled from a middle-aged man with primary liver carcinoma and hepatitis B virus infection. Sequences were obtained from liver tumor tissue from sampling region 5. The sample's subset: tumor region T5, tumor centre. The chain recombines TRBV29-1 with TRBJ1-2, with no clear D. The CDR3 spells CSVNEEGNYGYTF. The CDR3 DNA reads TGTAGCGTCAACGAGGAGGGTAACTATGGCTACACCTTC.